This TCR beta chain emerged from a study of blood T cell repertoires in COVID-19. As for the study in general: Samples taken during acute and convalescent COVID-19 were collected in the United States, Italy and Spain.

Under the authors' procedure: Amplifying reference gene primers gave estimates of nucleated cell counts. Here immunoSEQ multiplex PCR was the method, and the copy in TCRdb shows in-frame clones only, minus some. The DNA was the basis for D and trimming; V, J and clone size are from that table. The sample shows approximately 92,000 clones, roughly 75% of them seen only once. The V gene end was trimmed by 5 bases and the J gene end by 2 bases; junction bases not matched to a gene: 4. This CDR3 is built from 16 residues. CDR1 is SGHTA, CDR2 FQGNSA, per germline. Sequencing used peripheral blood. The V gene is TRBV7-2, the J gene TRBJ2-3; 13 bases map to TRBD2. The TCR sequence derives from a man aged 50 to 59 who had recovered from COVID-19. CDR3 nucleotides: TGTGCCAGCAGCCCGGGGACTAGCGGGGACACAGATACGCAGTATTTT. Residues: CASSPGTSGDTDTQYF.